Presented here are 9 T cell receptor beta chains from one specimen sequenced in a study of shared clonotypes between healthy human individuals. Some clones are missing from TCRdb's copy, which holds only in-frame ones; the method was immunoSEQ multiplex PCR. This repertoire shows roughly 2 million clones, 95% found once; its top ten account for approximately 0.13%. Sequenced: naive CD4+ T cells sorted from blood. The subset: CD45RA+ positively selected. Receptor source: a man aged 18 to 30 in good health.

A remark on this clone: This same CDR3 is encoded by further DNA sequences in the sample. The rearrangement uses TRBV18 and TRBJ2-7, with 7 bases that match TRBD1. The CDR3 has 13 amino acids. Germline trimming cut 3 bases from V and 4 bases from J; bases unmatched to any gene: 3. The germline V gene encodes CDR1 KGHSH and CDR2 LQKENI. CDR3 nucleotide sequence: TGTGCCAGCTCACCGGGACAGTCTTACGAGCAGTACTTC. Residues: CASSPGQSYEQYF. The variable domain in full, with the rest retrieved from reference TRBV18 and TRBJ2-7, is NAGVMQNPRHLVRRRGQEARLRCSPMKGHSHVYWYRQLPEEGLKFMVYLQKENIIDESGMPKERFSAEFPKEGPSILRIQQVVRGDSAAYFCASSPGQSYEQYFGPGTRLTVT.

The chain carries TRBV5-1 and TRBJ1-1, with D possibly matching TRBD1 (5 bases). This CDR3 region has 14 residues. CDR1 and CDR2 (germline): SGHRS, YFSETQ. V was pared by 3 bases and J by 8 bases, with 17 bases between. CDR3 bases: TGCGCCAGCAGCTCCAGGGTAGGGCAGGCGGAAGCTTTCTTT. Protein sequence: CASSSRVGQAEAFF.

The chain employs TRBV6-6 and TRBJ1-1, with unresolved D. Germline-derived CDR1 and CDR2 are MNHNY and SVGAGI (reference sequence). Trimming pared 4 bases from V and 1 base from J, leaving 7 bases between. CDR3 length: 13 residues. DNA for the CDR3: TGTGCCAGCAGTTCTATGGGGAACACTGAAGCTTTCTTT. Residues: CASSSMGNTEAFF.

A single count supports this clone. The rearrangement links TRBV29-1 to TRBJ2-1, with D maybe TRBD1 (6 bases). The CDR3 consists of 14 residues. Germline CDR1 and CDR2: SQVTM and ANQGSEA. Trimming took 0 bases from V and 5 from J, leaving 11 bases between them. The CDR3 DNA is TGCAGCGTTGAAGATAGGGGGTCCCACAATGAGCAGTTCTTC. Translated, it gives CSVEDRGSHNEQFF.

This chain uses TRBV9 with TRBJ1-1; 8 bases map to TRBD1. From germline, CDR1 is SGDLS and CDR2 YYNGEE. V lost 0 bases to trimming and J lost 5 bases; unmatched junction nucleotides: 3. This CDR3 region has 14 residues. Here the CDR3 reads CASSVVDRGTEAFF. In DNA form, the CDR3 reads TGTGCCAGCAGCGTAGTCGACAGGGGAACTGAAGCTTTCTTT.

The chain joins TRBV9 to TRBJ2-1, with unresolved D. The CDR3 runs 13 residues. Trimming pared 0 bases from V and 5 bases from J, leaving 6 bases between. Germline assignment: CDR1 SGDLS and CDR2 YYNGEE. For the CDR3, the DNA is TGTGCCAGCAGCGTAGCCAGTAACAATGAGCAGTTCTTC. Its translation is CASSVASNNEQFF.

This clone was recorded only once. Other DNA sequences in this specimen translate into the identical CDR3. The V gene is TRBV7-2, the J gene TRBJ2-7; D uncertain. This CDR3 spans 13 amino acids. Looked up from germline, CDR1 is SGHTA and CDR2 is FQGNSA. The ends were cut back, 2 bases at V and 0 bases at J, with 5 bases in the middle. In DNA form, the CDR3 reads TGTGCCAGCAGCTTAAGTGGCTCCTACGAGCAGTACTTC. Translation: CASSLSGSYEQYF.

This clone came up a few times. This chain links TRBV19 with TRBJ2-1; 7 bases agree with TRBD2. The V and J ends lost 0 bases and 13 bases, in that order; junction bases with no gene match: 6. This CDR3 region has 13 residues. Germline lookup yields CDR1 LNHDA and CDR2 SQIVND (reference sequence). The CDR3 protein is CASSIDEAGTQFF. The CDR3 DNA is TGTGCCAGTAGTATAGATGAAGCGGGAACCCAGTTCTTC. Based on the CDR3 plus reference TRBV19 and TRBJ2-1, the full variable domain is DGGITQSPKYLFRKEGQNVTLSCEQNLNHDAMYWYRQDPGQGLRLIYYSQIVNDFQKGDIAEGYSVSREKKESFPLTVTSAQKNPTAFYLCASSIDEAGTQFFGPGTRLTVL.

J is TRBJ2-3 and V is TRBV18; no firm D call. Germline loops: CDR1 KGHSH, CDR2 LQKENI. The CDR3 is 15 amino acids. Trimming removed 0 bases at V and 2 bases at J, with 9 bases between. DNA for the CDR3: TGTGCCAGCTCACCACCCATGTGGAACACAGATACGCAGTATTTT. Translating gives CASSPPMWNTDTQYF.